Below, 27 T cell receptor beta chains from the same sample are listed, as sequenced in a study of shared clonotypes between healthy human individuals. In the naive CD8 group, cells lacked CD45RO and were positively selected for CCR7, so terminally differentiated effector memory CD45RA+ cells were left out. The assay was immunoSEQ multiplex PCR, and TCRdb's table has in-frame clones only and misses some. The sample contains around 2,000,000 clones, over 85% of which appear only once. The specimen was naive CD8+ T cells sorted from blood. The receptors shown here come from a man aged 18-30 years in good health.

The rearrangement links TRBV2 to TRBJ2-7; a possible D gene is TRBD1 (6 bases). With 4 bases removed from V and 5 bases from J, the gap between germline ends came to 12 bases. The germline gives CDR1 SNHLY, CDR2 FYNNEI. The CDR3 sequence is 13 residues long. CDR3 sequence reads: CASSGTAADEQYF. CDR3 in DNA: TGTGCCAGCAGTGGGACAGCAGCGGACGAGCAGTACTTC.

In DNA form, the CDR3 reads TGTGCCAGTAGTCCCGGACAGGGGGCTCAGCCCCAGCATTTT. It yields the protein CASSPGQGAQPQHF. The rearrangement joins TRBV19 to TRBJ1-5; 11 bases are a match to TRBD1. J was trimmed by 6 bases and V by 5 bases; bases with no gene match: 3. The germline gives CDR1 LNHDA, CDR2 SQIVND (reference sequence). CDR3 length: 14 amino acids.

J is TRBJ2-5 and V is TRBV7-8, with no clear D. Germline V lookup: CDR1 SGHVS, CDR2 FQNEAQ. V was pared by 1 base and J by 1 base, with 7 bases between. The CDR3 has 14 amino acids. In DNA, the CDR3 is TGTGCCAGCAGCTTAGACGTGTTCCAAGAGACCCAGTACTTC. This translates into CASSLDVFQETQYF.

CDR3 bases: TGCAGCGTTGATGCGGGGTTCGGGAACGAGCAGTACTTC. Amino acids: CSVDAGFGNEQYF. V and J are TRBV29-1 and TRBJ2-7; tentative D call: TRBD2 (6 bases). Germline V CDR1 and CDR2: SQVTM, ANQGSEA. This CDR3 is built from 13 residues. V lost 3 bases and J 5 bases, leaving 14 bases between the germline ends.

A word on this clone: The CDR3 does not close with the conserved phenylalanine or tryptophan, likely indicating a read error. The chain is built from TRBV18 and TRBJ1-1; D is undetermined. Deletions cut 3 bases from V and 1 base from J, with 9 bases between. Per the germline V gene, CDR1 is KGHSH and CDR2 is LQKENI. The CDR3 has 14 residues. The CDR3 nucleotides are TGTGCCAGCTCACCCACGGCATCGAACACTGAAGCTTTCTCT. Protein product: CASSPTASNTEAFS.

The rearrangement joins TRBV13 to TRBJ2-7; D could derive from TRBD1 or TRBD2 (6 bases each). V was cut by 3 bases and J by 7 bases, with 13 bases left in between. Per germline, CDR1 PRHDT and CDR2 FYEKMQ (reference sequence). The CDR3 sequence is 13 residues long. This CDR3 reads CASSLEGVVEQYF. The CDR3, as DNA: TGTGCCAGCAGCTTGGAGGGGGTAGTAGAGCAGTACTTC.

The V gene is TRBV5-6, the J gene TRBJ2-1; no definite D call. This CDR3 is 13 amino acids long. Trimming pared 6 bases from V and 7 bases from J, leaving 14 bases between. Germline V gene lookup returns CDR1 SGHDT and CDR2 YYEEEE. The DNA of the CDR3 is TGTGCCAGCACCTCGGAGCTTTGGAATGAGCAGTTCTTC. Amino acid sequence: CASTSELWNEQFF.

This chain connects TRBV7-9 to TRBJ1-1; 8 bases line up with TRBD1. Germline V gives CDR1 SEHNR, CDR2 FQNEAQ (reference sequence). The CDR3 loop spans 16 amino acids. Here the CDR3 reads CSQEDRAGYAGTEAFF. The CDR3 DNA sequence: TGTAGTCAAGAGGACAGGGCAGGATATGCGGGCACTGAAGCTTTCTTT.

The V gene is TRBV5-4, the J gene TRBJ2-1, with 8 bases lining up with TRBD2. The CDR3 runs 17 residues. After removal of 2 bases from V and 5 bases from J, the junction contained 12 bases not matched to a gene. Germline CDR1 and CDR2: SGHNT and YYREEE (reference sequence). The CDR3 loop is CASSLGAGEGKDNEQFF. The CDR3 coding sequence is TGTGCCAGCAGCTTAGGAGCGGGAGAGGGAAAGGACAATGAGCAGTTCTTC.

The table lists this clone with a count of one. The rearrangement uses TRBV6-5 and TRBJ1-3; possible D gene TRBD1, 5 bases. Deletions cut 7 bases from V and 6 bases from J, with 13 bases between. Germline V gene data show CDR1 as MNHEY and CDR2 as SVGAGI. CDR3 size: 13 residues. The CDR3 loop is CASTQGGENTIYF. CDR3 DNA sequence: TGTGCCAGCACCCAGGGTGGGGAAAACACCATATATTTT.

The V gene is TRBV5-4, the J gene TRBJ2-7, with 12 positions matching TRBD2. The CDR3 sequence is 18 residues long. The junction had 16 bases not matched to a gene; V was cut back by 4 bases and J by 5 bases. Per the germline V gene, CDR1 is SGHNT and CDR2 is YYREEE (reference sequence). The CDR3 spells CASSRKPLAGGPENEQYF. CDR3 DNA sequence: TGTGCCAGCAGCCGGAAACCTCTAGCGGGAGGGCCGGAGAACGAGCAGTACTTC.

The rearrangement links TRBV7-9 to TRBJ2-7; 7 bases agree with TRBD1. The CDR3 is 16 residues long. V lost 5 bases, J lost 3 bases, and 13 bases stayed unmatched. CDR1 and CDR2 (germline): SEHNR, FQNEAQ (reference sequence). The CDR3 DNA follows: TGTGCCAGCAGCCTCGGGACAGAACTACTTTACTACGAGCAGTACTTC. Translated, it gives CASSLGTELLYYEQYF.

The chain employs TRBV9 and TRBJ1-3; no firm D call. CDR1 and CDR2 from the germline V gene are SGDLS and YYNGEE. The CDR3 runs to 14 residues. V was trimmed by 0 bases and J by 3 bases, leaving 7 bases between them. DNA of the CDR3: TGTGCCAGCAGCGTAGGAGAGCTTGGAAACACCATATATTTT. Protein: CASSVGELGNTIYF.

CDR3 nucleotide sequence: TGCGCCAGCAGTGAGTCGACCTCTAGCGGAAGGAACATTCAGTACTTC. Its translation: CASSESTSSGRNIQYF. V gene TRBV10-2 combines with J gene TRBJ2-4; 7 positions agree with TRBD2. Germline CDR1 and CDR2: WSHSY and SAAADI. The ends lost 0 bases at V and 7 bases at J; junction bases unmatched: 9. This CDR3 is 16 amino acids long.

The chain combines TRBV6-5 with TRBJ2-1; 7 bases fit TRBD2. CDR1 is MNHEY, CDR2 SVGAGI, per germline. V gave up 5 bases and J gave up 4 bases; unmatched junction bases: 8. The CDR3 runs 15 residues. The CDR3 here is CASSTGPGGYNEQFF. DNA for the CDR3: TGTGCCAGCAGTACAGGCCCGGGGGGTTACAATGAGCAGTTCTTC.

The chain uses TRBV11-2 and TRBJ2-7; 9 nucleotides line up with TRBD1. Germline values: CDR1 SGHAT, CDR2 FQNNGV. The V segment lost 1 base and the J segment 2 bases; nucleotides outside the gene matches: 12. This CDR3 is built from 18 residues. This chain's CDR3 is CASSLGREGQGPPYEQYF. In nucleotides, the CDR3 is TGTGCCAGCAGCTTAGGCAGAGAGGGACAGGGCCCCCCCTACGAGCAGTACTTC.

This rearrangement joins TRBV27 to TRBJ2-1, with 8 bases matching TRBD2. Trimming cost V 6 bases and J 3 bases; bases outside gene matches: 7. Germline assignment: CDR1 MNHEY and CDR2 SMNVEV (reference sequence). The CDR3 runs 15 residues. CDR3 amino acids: CASRVVAGFYNEQFF. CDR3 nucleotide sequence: TGTGCCAGCAGGGTTGTAGCGGGGTTCTACAATGAGCAGTTCTTC.

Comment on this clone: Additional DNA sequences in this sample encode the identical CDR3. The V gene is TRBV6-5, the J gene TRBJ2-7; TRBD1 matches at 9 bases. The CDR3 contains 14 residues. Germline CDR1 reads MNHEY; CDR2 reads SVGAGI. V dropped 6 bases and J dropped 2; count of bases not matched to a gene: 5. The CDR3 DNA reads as TGTGCCAGCAGCTTCGGGACAGGGACCTACGAGCAGTACTTC. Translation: CASSFGTGTYEQYF.

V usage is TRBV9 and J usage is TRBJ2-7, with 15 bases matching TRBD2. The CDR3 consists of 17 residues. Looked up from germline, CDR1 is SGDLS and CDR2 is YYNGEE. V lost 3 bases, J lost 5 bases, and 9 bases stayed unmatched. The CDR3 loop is CASSGGTSGRILDEQYF. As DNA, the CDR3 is TGTGCCAGCAGCGGGGGGACTAGCGGGAGGATTTTAGACGAGCAGTACTTC. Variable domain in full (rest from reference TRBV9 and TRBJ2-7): DSGVTQTPKHLITATGQRVTLRCSPRSGDLSVYWYQQSLDQGLQFLIQYYNGEERAKGNILERFSAQQFPDLHSELNLSSLELGDSALYFCASSGGTSGRILDEQYFGPGTRLTVT.

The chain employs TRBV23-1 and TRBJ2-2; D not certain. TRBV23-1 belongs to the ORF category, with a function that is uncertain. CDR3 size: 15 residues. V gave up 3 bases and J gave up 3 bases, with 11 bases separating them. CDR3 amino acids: CASSHTGRDTGELFF. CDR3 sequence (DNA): TGCGCCAGCAGTCACACCGGTCGGGACACCGGGGAGCTGTTTTTT.

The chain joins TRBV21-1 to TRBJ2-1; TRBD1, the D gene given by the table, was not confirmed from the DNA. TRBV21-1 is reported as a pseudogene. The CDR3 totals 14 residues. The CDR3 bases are TGTGCCAGGCCCATCCCCCGACAGTACAATGAGCAGTTCTTC. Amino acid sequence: CARPIPRQYNEQFF.

The CDR3 spells CASSFKGTGNQPQHF. CDR3 DNA sequence: TGTGCCAGCAGCTTCAAGGGGACGGGCAATCAGCCCCAGCATTTT. The chain carries TRBV7-2 and TRBJ1-5, with a possible D match to TRBD1 (5 bases). Germline CDR1 is SGHTA and CDR2 is FQGNSA. CDR3 length equals 15 residues. V lost 3 bases and J lost 2, with 11 bases in between.

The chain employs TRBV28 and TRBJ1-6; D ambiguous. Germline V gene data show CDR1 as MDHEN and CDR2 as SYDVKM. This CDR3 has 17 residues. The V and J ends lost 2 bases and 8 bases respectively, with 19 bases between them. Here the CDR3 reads CASSLRSYRGVYSPLHF. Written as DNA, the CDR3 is TGTGCCAGCAGTTTACGAAGTTACCGGGGTGTGTATTCACCCCTCCACTTT. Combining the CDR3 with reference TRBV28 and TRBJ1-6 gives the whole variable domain DVKVTQSSRYLVKRTGEKVFLECVQDMDHENMFWYRQDPGLGLRLIYFSYDVKMKEKGDIPEGYSVSREKKERFSLILESASTNQTSMYLCASSLRSYRGVYSPLHFGNGTRLTVT.

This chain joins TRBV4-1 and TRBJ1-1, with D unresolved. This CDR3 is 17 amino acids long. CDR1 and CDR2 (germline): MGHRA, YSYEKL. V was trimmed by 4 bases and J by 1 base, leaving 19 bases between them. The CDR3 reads CASSLAEYFEANTEAFF. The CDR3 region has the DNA TGCGCCAGCAGCCTGGCCGAATATTTCGAGGCGAACACTGAAGCTTTCTTT.

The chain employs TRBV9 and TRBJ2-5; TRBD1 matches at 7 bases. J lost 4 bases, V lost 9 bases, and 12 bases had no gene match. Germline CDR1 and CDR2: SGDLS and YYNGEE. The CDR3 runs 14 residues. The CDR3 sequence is CATNRGGGGETQYF. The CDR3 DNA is TGTGCCACAAACAGGGGCGGAGGTGGAGAGACCCAGTACTTC.

This CDR3 reads CASSWRRGPHPYGYTF. The CDR3 nucleotides read TGTGCCAGCAGCTGGCGTAGGGGCCCTCACCCTTATGGCTACACCTTC. The chain uses TRBV5-5 and TRBJ1-2; maybe TRBD1 (5 bases). There are 16 residues in the CDR3. The germline V gene encodes CDR1 SGHKS and CDR2 YYEKEE (reference sequence). V dropped 3 bases and J dropped 5 bases, with 20 bases sitting between them.

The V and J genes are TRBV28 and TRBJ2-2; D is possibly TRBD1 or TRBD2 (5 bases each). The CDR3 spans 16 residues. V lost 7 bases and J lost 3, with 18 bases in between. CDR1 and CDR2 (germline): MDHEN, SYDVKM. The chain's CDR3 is CASTLPGQTYTGELFF. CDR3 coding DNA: TGTGCCAGCACCCTGCCGGGGCAGACGTACACCGGGGAGCTGTTTTTT.